This TCR beta chain was profiled in a study of OX40 agonist ivuxolimab in advanced cancers. Germline V gene data show CDR1 as MNHEY and CDR2 as SVGAGI. The junction had 6 bases not matched to a gene; V was cut back by 4 bases and J by 8 bases. The CDR3 consists of 13 residues. This table comes from immunoSEQ multiplex PCR, and its TCRdb copy is limited to in-frame clones, with some not included. The data contain about 75,000 clones, approximately 81% of them singletons. This sequence was found in an adult with an advanced solid tumor such as melanoma, head and neck, liver or kidney cancer. Sequences were derived from CD4+ or CD8+ T cells sorted from blood, sampled in a trial of the OX40 agonist ivuxolimab. The chain employs TRBV6-5 and TRBJ1-2, with 8 positions matching TRBD1. The CDR3 spells CASSSQGAWGYTF. CDR3 nucleotides: TGTGCCAGCAGTTCGCAGGGGGCTTGGGGCTACACCTTC.